This entry lists 32 T cell receptor beta chains sequenced from one sample in a study of response to subunit inactivated influenza vaccine listed by TCRdb under 2018. Receptors were amplified or captured by RT-PCR. Reads for this sample came from an Illumina HiSeq 2500. TCRdb itself trimmed the public reads at Q25 with fastp, ran MiXCR and retained productive beta chains. For every CDR3 protein sequence, its rows merge into one entry that carries the most common genes and DNA. The sample table holds 500,000 to 600,000 distinct CDR3 sequences, of which approximately 15% were seen once. In total, the top ten clones hold 3% of the sample. Sample: CD4+ T cells sorted from PBMCs, taken roughly 24 months after vaccination. The origin of the receptors is a man aged 45-69 years who received an inactivated influenza vaccine. Donor details come from another sample of the same person, matched by shared clones.

This clonotype occurred a few times. V gene TRBV6-5 combines with J gene TRBJ2-5; the match to TRBD2 covers 7 bases. CDR1 and CDR2 from the germline V gene are MNHEY and SVGAGI. The V and J ends lost 2 bases and 2 bases, in that order; junction bases with no gene match: 5. CDR3 length equals 15 residues. CDR3 nucleotides: TGTGCCAGCAGTTACGGGTCTAGCGGACAAGAGACCCAGTACTTC. Protein sequence: CASSYGSSGQETQYF.

The chain carries TRBV28 and TRBJ2-1; D is possibly TRBD1 (6 bases). This CDR3 spans 14 amino acids. V was cut by 5 bases and J by 8 bases, with 16 bases left in between. Per the germline V gene, CDR1 is MDHEN and CDR2 is SYDVKM. The CDR3 sequence: CASSPQGPLHEQFF. CDR3 nucleotide sequence: TGTGCCAGCAGTCCCCAGGGGCCCCTACATGAGCAGTTCTTC.

J is TRBJ1-2 and V is TRBV19; possible D gene TRBD1, 6 bases. Per the germline V gene, CDR1 is LNHDA and CDR2 is SQIVND (reference sequence). V lost 5 bases and J 5 bases, leaving 15 bases between the germline ends. The CDR3 is made up of 14 amino acids. Here the CDR3 DNA reads TGTGCCAGTAGTCCAGGACAGTCCTCTTATGGCTACACCTTC. This sequence encodes CASSPGQSSYGYTF. The full variable domain, completed using reference TRBV19 and TRBJ1-2, is DGGITQSPKYLFRKEGQNVTLSCEQNLNHDAMYWYRQDPGQGLRLIYYSQIVNDFQKGDIAEGYSVSREKKESFPLTVTSAQKNPTAFYLCASSPGQSSYGYTFGSGTRLTVV.

The sample holds a few counts of this clonotype. J is TRBJ2-5 and V is TRBV6-1, with 14 bases aligning to TRBD2. Per the germline V gene, CDR1 is MNHNS and CDR2 is SASEGT. The ends lost 5 bases at V and 5 bases at J; junction bases unmatched: 10. The CDR3 length is 17 residues. The CDR3 region is CASSTGTSGGYWETQYF. Written as DNA, the CDR3 is TGTGCCAGCAGTACCGGGACTAGCGGGGGCTACTGGGAGACCCAGTACTTC.

This clonotype was observed a few times. The CDR3 DNA reads TGCGCCAGCAGCCAAGATAGGGACAGGGGTTACACCTTC. Its protein is CASSQDRDRGYTF. This chain links TRBV4-3 with TRBJ1-2; 10 nucleotides align to TRBD1. J lost 11 bases, V lost 0 bases, and 3 bases had no gene match. The CDR3 totals 13 residues. The V gene's germline CDR1 is LGHNA and CDR2 YSLEER.

CDR3 nucleotides: TGTGCCAGCAGCAAACACGGGAGGATCACCTACAATGAGCAGTTCTTC. Protein: CASSKHGRITYNEQFF. The V call is TRBV21-1, the J call TRBJ2-1. TRBV21-1 is given as a pseudogene. The CDR3 covers 16 residues.

This chain joins TRBV12-3 or TRBV12-4 and TRBJ1-5; a weak D match, TRBD1 (5 bases). V shed 5 bases and J shed 5 bases, with 10 bases lying between them. CDR3 length: 13 amino acids. The CDR3 coding sequence is TGTGCCAGCAGTACCACGACAGATCAGCCCCAGCATTTT. It codes for CASSTTTDQPQHF.

This clonotype was picked up a small number of times. The chain has TRBV6-1 and TRBJ2-7; 14 nucleotides align to TRBD2. V lost 6 bases and J lost 7; bases outside the gene matches: 8. This CDR3 contains 15 residues. In germline, CDR1 is MNHNS, CDR2 SASEGT. CDR3 loop: CASRPGTSGRGEQYF. The CDR3 nucleotides are TGTGCCAGCAGACCCGGGACTAGCGGGAGAGGTGAGCAGTACTTC.

CDR3 sequence reads: CASSLAARSGTEAFF. CDR3 DNA sequence: TGTGCCAGCAGCTTAGCGGCCCGGTCGGGCACTGAAGCTTTCTTT. V gene TRBV7-8 combines with J gene TRBJ1-1; D ambiguous. The CDR3 runs 15 residues. The germline CDR1 and CDR2 sequences are SGHVS and FQNEAQ. The V gene lost 0 bases and the J gene lost 4 bases, with 12 bases spanning the gap.

The chain employs TRBV29-1 and TRBJ1-2; 7 bases map to TRBD1. The V segment lost 5 bases and the J segment 8 bases; nucleotides outside the gene matches: 8. The CDR3 contains 12 residues. Germline V gene data show CDR1 as SQVTM and CDR2 as ANQGSEA. In DNA, the CDR3 is TGCAGCGTTTTCGACAGGGCGGTCGGCTACACCTTC. It yields the protein CSVFDRAVGYTF. Drawing the rest from reference TRBV29-1 and TRBJ1-2, the complete variable domain is SAVISQKPSRDICQRGTSLTIQCQVDSQVTMMFWYRQQPGQSLTLIATANQGSEATYESGFVIDKFPISRPNLTFSTLTVSNMSPEDSSIYLCSVFDRAVGYTFGSGTRLTVV.

V is TRBV20-1 and J is TRBJ1-3, with 10 bases fitting TRBD1. Looked up from germline, CDR1 is DFQATT and CDR2 is SNEGSKA (reference sequence). Trimming took 2 bases from V and 4 from J; bases not matched to a gene: 8. There are 16 residues in the CDR3. CDR3 sequence reads: CSARPQGQGRGNTIYF. The DNA for the CDR3 is TGCAGTGCTAGACCCCAGGGACAGGGGAGAGGAAACACCATATATTTT.

The gene calls are TRBV7-8 and TRBJ2-6; TRBD1 is a possible D gene (5 bases). The germline V gene encodes CDR1 SGHVS and CDR2 FQNEAQ. The V end was cut by 1 base, the J end by 1 base, with 8 bases between. This CDR3 contains 16 residues. CDR3: CASSLGTLSGANVLTF. The CDR3 DNA is TGTGCCAGCAGCTTAGGGACACTTTCTGGGGCCAACGTCCTGACTTTC.

In its sample, this clonotype was seen a few times. The chain couples TRBV7-8 to TRBJ2-1; the D gene is possibly TRBD2 (5 bases). Deletions cut 0 bases from V and 7 bases from J, with 22 bases between. Germline loops: CDR1 SGHVS, CDR2 FQNEAQ. This CDR3 spans 18 amino acids. The CDR3 nucleotides read TGTGCCAGCAGCTTAGCGGTCTGGGCGGGCCTTAGGGTTAATGAGCAGTTCTTC. Translated: CASSLAVWAGLRVNEQFF.

This sequence joins TRBV7-2 and TRBJ2-3; D remains ambiguous. CDR1 and CDR2 from the germline V gene are SGHTA and FQGNSA. This CDR3 is built from 14 residues. V was cut by 0 bases and J by 10 bases, with 14 bases left in between. The CDR3 reads CASSLALPRSAQYF. The CDR3 DNA is TGTGCCAGCAGCTTAGCGCTCCCTAGGTCGGCGCAGTATTTT.

The chain couples TRBV5-5 to TRBJ2-3; tentative D call: TRBD2 (6 bases). The CDR3 contains 15 residues. With 5 bases removed from V and 2 bases from J, the gap between germline ends came to 15 bases. CDR1 SGHKS and CDR2 YYEKEE come from the germline V gene (reference sequence). The CDR3 region has the DNA TGTGCCAGCAGATTGCTGGGAGGTCCCACAGATACGCAGTATTTT. Residues: CASRLLGGPTDTQYF. Supplemented by reference TRBV5-5 and TRBJ2-3, the full variable domain reads DAGVTQSPTHLIKTRGQQVTLRCSPISGHKSVSWYQQVLGQGPQFIFQYYEKEERGRGNFPDRFSARQFPNYSSELNVNALLLGDSALYLCASRLLGGPTDTQYFGPGTRLTVL.

A few counts support this clonotype. This chain links TRBV19 with TRBJ2-7, with 8 bases lining up with TRBD2. The ends lost 6 bases at V and 6 bases at J; junction bases unmatched: 10. The CDR3 is 14 residues long. The germline gives CDR1 LNHDA, CDR2 SQIVND (reference sequence). The CDR3 sequence is CASRMVAGSGEQYF. CDR3 nucleotides: TGTGCCAGTAGAATGGTAGCGGGATCCGGCGAGCAGTACTTC.

This clonotype was picked up many times. The chain has TRBV18 and TRBJ1-5; D ambiguous. CDR3 size: 13 residues. CDR1 and CDR2 from the germline V gene are KGHSH and LQKENI. With 3 bases removed from V and 5 bases from J, the gap between germline ends came to 8 bases. CDR3 nucleotide sequence: TGTGCCAGCTCACCGGGCCAAGATCAGCCCCAGCATTTT. This translates into CASSPGQDQPQHF.

The chain is built from TRBV29-1 and TRBJ2-7; D unclear. There are 12 residues in the CDR3. The germline V gene has CDR1 SQVTM and CDR2 ANQGSEA. Trimming left V 4 bases short and J 6 bases short, with 13 bases between. The chain's CDR3 is CSVVLKGIEQYF. The DNA of the CDR3 is TGCAGCGTTGTATTAAAGGGTATCGAGCAGTACTTC.

The chain carries TRBV4-3 and TRBJ2-1; 8 positions match TRBD1. V was pared by 3 bases and J by 2 bases, with 6 bases of the junction left unmatched. Looked up from germline, CDR1 is LGHNA and CDR2 is YSLEER. The CDR3 has 16 amino acids. CDR3 nucleotides: TGCGCCAGCAGCCAGGTTGACAGGGGCGCCTACAATGAGCAGTTCTTC. Its translation: CASSQVDRGAYNEQFF.

This clonotype was recorded a few times. V and J are TRBV19 and TRBJ2-1; 10 positions match TRBD2. CDR1 and CDR2 from the germline V gene are LNHDA and SQIVND (reference sequence). J lost 7 bases, V lost 6 bases, and 12 bases had no gene match. The CDR3 runs 16 residues. The CDR3 region has the DNA TGTGCCAGTAGACCTTTAGCGGGAGGCATATTGAATGAGCAGTTCTTC. This sequence encodes CASRPLAGGILNEQFF.

The chain carries TRBV12-3 or TRBV12-4 and TRBJ1-2, with a tentative D call TRBD1 (6 bases). The ends were cut back, 2 bases at V and 6 bases at J, with 13 bases in the middle. The CDR3 contains 14 residues. DNA for the CDR3: TGTGCCAGCAGTTTACAAACCAGGGGTCATGGCTACACCTTC. This codes for CASSLQTRGHGYTF.

The rearrangement uses TRBV6-2 or TRBV6-3 and TRBJ2-7; D is unclear. Deletions cut 7 bases from V and 0 bases from J, with 10 bases between. Germline values: CDR1 MNHEY, CDR2 SVGEGT. The CDR3 loop spans 13 amino acids. CDR3 residues: CASTRPASYEQYF. For the CDR3, the DNA is TGTGCCAGCACCCGCCCAGCCTCCTACGAGCAGTACTTC.

This clonotype has a handful of counts. The V and J genes are TRBV29-1 and TRBJ2-1, with a weak D call TRBD1 (7 bases). Germline CDR1 SQVTM, CDR2 ANQGSEA. V was trimmed by 5 bases and J by 8 bases, leaving 22 bases between them. This CDR3 spans 15 amino acids. This chain's CDR3 is CSVNIGGGGRHEQFF. DNA of the CDR3: TGCAGCGTTAACATCGGCGGAGGGGGCCGTCATGAGCAGTTCTTC.

This clonotype turned up a few times. V gene TRBV25-1 combines with J gene TRBJ1-6; D is unresolved. This CDR3 is 14 amino acids long. Trimming cost V 7 bases and J 5 bases, with 12 bases left between them. Germline V gives CDR1 MGHDK, CDR2 SYGVNS. CDR3 coding DNA: TGTGCCAGCATGGGAGGGCGGCATAATTCACCCCTCCACTTT. Its protein is CASMGGRHNSPLHF.

In this sample, this clonotype turned up a few times. This chain connects TRBV29-1 to TRBJ1-2; 8 bases are a match to TRBD1. The CDR3 consists of 13 residues. Trimming took 6 bases from V and 2 from J; bases not matched to a gene: 5. The germline gives CDR1 SQVTM, CDR2 ANQGSEA. The CDR3 DNA reads as TGCAGCGTCAGACAGGGGAGGAACTATGGCTACACCTTC. This sequence encodes CSVRQGRNYGYTF.

This clonotype was counted only a few times. V usage is TRBV18 and J usage is TRBJ2-1; D ambiguous. The V end was cut by 7 bases, the J end by 4 bases, with 14 bases between. The CDR3 is made up of 14 amino acids. Germline CDR1 is KGHSH and CDR2 is LQKENI. The CDR3 is CASFLIGVYNEQFF. In DNA form, the CDR3 reads TGTGCCAGCTTCCTGATAGGAGTTTACAATGAGCAGTTCTTC.

This clonotype was picked up a small number of times. The chain combines TRBV5-6 with TRBJ1-4; D is possibly TRBD1 (5 bases). Germline CDR1 is SGHDT and CDR2 is YYEEEE. There are 16 residues in the CDR3. The V gene lost 4 bases and the J gene lost 6 bases, with 19 bases spanning the gap. CDR3 amino acids: CASSPGGKAVDEKLFF. CDR3 coding DNA: TGTGCCAGCAGCCCGGGGGGAAAAGCGGTGGATGAAAAACTGTTTTTT.

The V and J genes are TRBV7-9 and TRBJ1-1, with 9 bases identical to TRBD1. Trimming cost V 6 bases and J 6 bases; bases outside gene matches: 8. The CDR3 totals 14 residues. Germline-derived CDR1 and CDR2 are SEHNR and FQNEAQ (reference sequence). The CDR3 loop is CASSRTGGLSEAFF. CDR3 coding DNA: TGTGCCAGCAGTCGAACAGGGGGCTTATCTGAAGCTTTCTTT.

The rearrangement joins TRBV5-1 to TRBJ1-2; D may be TRBD1 (6 bases). The germline V gene encodes CDR1 SGHRS and CDR2 YFSETQ. V was cut by 4 bases and J by 4 bases, with 17 bases left in between. The CDR3 is 15 residues long. CDR3 residues: CASSREPDRAYGYTF. As DNA, the CDR3 is TGCGCCAGCAGCCGTGAGCCGGACAGAGCCTATGGCTACACCTTC. Full variable domain (rest looked up from reference TRBV5-1 and TRBJ1-2): KAGVTQTPRYLIKTRGQQVTLSCSPISGHRSVSWYQQTPGQGLQFLFEYFSETQRNKGNFPGRFSGRQFSNSRSEMNVSTLELGDSALYLCASSREPDRAYGYTFGSGTRLTVV.

In this sample, this clonotype turned up a few times. DNA for the CDR3: TGTGCCAGCTCCACCGATGTAGGAAAAGAGACCCAGTACTTC. Amino acids: CASSTDVGKETQYF. The V call is TRBV18, the J call TRBJ2-5, with D uncertain. Germline V CDR1 and CDR2: KGHSH, LQKENI. CDR3 length: 14 amino acids. Trimming shortened V by 6 bases and J by 3 bases, and 14 bases separated the two germline ends.

This clonotype has only a few counts. The chain uses TRBV5-1 and TRBJ2-7; TRBD1 matches at 8 bases. Per the germline V gene, CDR1 is SGHRS and CDR2 is YFSETQ. J was trimmed by 1 base and V by 3 bases; bases with no gene match: 6. The CDR3 is made up of 15 amino acids. CDR3 in amino acids: CASSSSGTGSYEQYF. The CDR3 bases are TGCGCCAGCAGCTCATCCGGGACAGGTTCCTACGAGCAGTACTTC.

V and J are TRBV4-1 and TRBJ1-6; 10 positions match TRBD1. V lost 4 bases and J lost 1; bases outside the gene matches: 13. CDR1 is MGHRA, CDR2 YSYEKL, per germline. The CDR3 runs 20 residues. CDR3 amino acids: CASSLRRVGQGESYNSPLHF. CDR3 in DNA: TGCGCCAGCAGCCTTCGGCGGGTAGGACAGGGGGAATCCTATAATTCACCCCTCCACTTT.